These 2 T cell receptor beta chains originate from one sample sequenced in a study of blood T cells in healthy people across ages. A J-beta primer mix and a sample-barcoded 5' primer were used in a second PCR of about 7 to 12 cycles. TCRdb independently ran MiXCR on the 5' RACE reads; one entry per CDR3 protein. Of roughly 800,000 distinct CDR3 sequences in the sample, 58% were seen once. The sample comprised blood. The receptor set was obtained from a man younger than 45 in good health.

This chain uses TRBV4-2 with TRBJ2-1, with D uncertain. Per the germline V gene, CDR1 is LGHNA and CDR2 is YNFKEQ. The V end was cut by 4 bases, the J end by 2 bases, with 12 bases between. This CDR3 is 15 amino acids long. The CDR3 here is CASSPDSGTYNEQFF. The CDR3 DNA reads as TGTGCCAGCAGCCCAGATTCAGGAACCTACAATGAGCAGTTCTTC.

This chain joins TRBV7-9 and TRBJ1-4; possibly TRBD1 for D (5 bases). The V gene's germline CDR1 is SEHNR and CDR2 FQNEAQ (reference sequence). The CDR3 contains 14 residues. Trimming cost V 2 bases and J 3 bases, with 7 bases left between them. Written as DNA, the CDR3 is TGTGCCAGCAGCTTACAGGGCTCTAATGAAAAACTGTTTTTT. Amino acid sequence: CASSLQGSNEKLFF.